The TCR beta chain under discussion was sequenced for a study of OX40 agonist ivuxolimab in advanced cancers. About the study: Prior anti-PD-1, anti-PD-L1 or anti-CTLA-4 therapy was allowed; roughly 40% had some.

The V end lost 4 bases, the J end lost 5 bases, and 18 bases lay between the germline ends. The CDR3 has 15 amino acids. Germline values: CDR1 SGDLS, CDR2 YYNGEE. Assay: immunoSEQ multiplex PCR; the TCRdb copy retains only in-frame clones and omits some. The sample consists of 60,000 to 85,000 clones, about 90% of them appearing once. The specimen comprised CD4+ or CD8+ T cells sorted from blood, sampled in a trial of the OX40 agonist ivuxolimab. The sequence was collected from an adult with an advanced solid tumor such as melanoma, head and neck, liver or kidney cancer. The chain employs TRBV9 and TRBJ2-5, with a tentative D call TRBD2 (6 bases). The CDR3 bases are TGTGCCAGCAGCACCTTGGGGGGTGCCGGGGAGACCCAGTACTTC. Translation: CASSTLGGAGETQYF.